What follows describes a single T cell receptor (beta chain). As yet, its antigen is unknown. This entry comes from a study of T-cell memory formation after mild COVID-19. Findings and caveats of the study: Confirmation was lacking for SARS-CoV-2 specificity of second-wave clones that peaked on day 37. Those CD4+ clones that contracted were mainly in CM and EM (CD8+ ones in EMRA). Some clones that responded turned up in pre-infection memory, which suggests that cross-reactive memory joined in.

The CDR3 is made up of 14 amino acids. Deletions cut 4 bases from V and 4 bases from J, with 13 bases between. Per the germline V gene, CDR1 is MNHNY and CDR2 is SVGAGI (reference sequence). Each CDR3 protein is one row after TCRdb ran MiXCR on the 5' RACE reads. Here the sample spans 250,000 to 350,000 distinct CDR3 sequences, approximately 19% being singletons. Sequencing input: PBMCs or a T cell subset sorted from them (not recorded which). The receptor was isolated from a man younger than 30 who had mild COVID-19 (a few samples of this study predate the infection). Cell type and time point are not known. The J gene is TRBJ2-5, the V gene TRBV6-6; D is undetermined. DNA for the CDR3: TGTGCCAGCAGTTCCCCGGCCCTCTCAGAGACCCAGTACTTC. Translation: CASSSPALSETQYF.